This TCR beta chain derives from a study of molecular identifiers for immune sequencing clone quantification. Previously described methods and listed TCR primers produced bulk TCR libraries. A single record per CDR3 protein comes from TCRdb applying MiXCR to the PCR reads. The sample has tens of thousands of distinct CDR3 sequences, 17% seen once. Germline V gene sequence: CDR1 LNHDA, CDR2 SQIVND (reference sequence). V dropped 3 bases and J dropped 0 bases, with 12 bases sitting between them. CDR3 length: 15 amino acids. The receptor was isolated from a human donor in good health. Some libraries in this study had Jurkat cell RNA spiked in. The chain recombines TRBV19 with TRBJ2-7; tentative D call: TRBD2 (7 bases). The sample was naive CD8+ T cells from blood, with Jurkat cell RNA spiked in. Specified subset: FACS-sorted CD8+CD4-CCR7+CD45RA+ naive T cells. CDR3 sequence reads: CASSIAGASSYEQYF. The DNA for the CDR3 is TGTGCCAGTAGTATTGCGGGGGCGAGCTCCTACGAGCAGTACTTC.